A selection of T cell receptor beta chains follows, all from one sample in a study of OX40 agonist ivuxolimab in advanced cancers. Method: immunoSEQ multiplex PCR; TCRdb's copy keeps in-frame clones and lacks some. This table has approximately 20,000 clones, approximately 90% appearing once. This material consisted of CD4+ or CD8+ T cells sorted from blood, taken in a trial of the OX40 agonist ivuxolimab. The receptors come from an adult with an advanced solid tumor such as melanoma, head and neck, liver or kidney cancer. CDR3s leave out the opening cysteine and the closing phenylalanine or tryptophan. The order of the fields is J gene, D gene, V gene, CDR3 protein. A D gene is named only where the DNA matches it firmly.

J: TRBJ1-6; D: .; V: TRBV5-6; CDR3: ASSLAQTSHPYNSPLH
J: TRBJ1-2; D: .; V: TRBV6-5; CDR3: ASRPDRDYNYGYT
J: TRBJ1-4; D: .; V: TRBV6-1; CDR3: ASRRGTTGEKLF
J: TRBJ2-3; D: TRBD2; V: TRBV13; CDR3: ASTISGLATDTQY
J: TRBJ1-4; D: TRBD1; V: TRBV27; CDR3: ASPGQGDASGEKLF
J: TRBJ1-1; D: .; V: TRBV6-6; CDR3: ASLNTEAF
J: TRBJ2-1; D: .; V: TRBV7-9; CDR3: ASSLEGSSVYEQF
J: TRBJ2-1; D: .; V: TRBV6-4; CDR3: ASSDSGGYNEQF
J: TRBJ2-1; D: .; V: TRBV11-2; CDR3: ASSVTVTLNEQF
J: TRBJ2-1; D: TRBD2; V: TRBV5-1; CDR3: ASSSGLGNNEQF
J: TRBJ1-1; D: .; V: TRBV5-1; CDR3: ASLGRNTEAF
J: TRBJ2-1; D: TRBD2; V: TRBV13; CDR3: ASSQGLAGAHEQF
J: TRBJ1-1; D: TRBD1; V: TRBV10-2; CDR3: ASKHQGVFTEAF
J: TRBJ1-2; D: TRBD1; V: TRBV11-2; CDR3: ASSLVTGGAVHGYT
J: TRBJ2-1; D: TRBD1; V: TRBV30; CDR3: AWNGQDNEQF
J: TRBJ1-2; D: .; V: TRBV25-1; CDR3: ASTANIRGGYT
J: TRBJ1-4; D: TRBD1; V: TRBV6-1; CDR3: ASSEYGTGQPNEKLF
J: TRBJ2-7; D: TRBD2; V: TRBV27; CDR3: ASSHLAGGPVEQY
J: TRBJ2-5; D: TRBD2; V: TRBV11-2; CDR3: ASSLVASGGQTQY
J: TRBJ1-2; D: TRBD1; V: TRBV28; CDR3: ASSPRGRHYGYT
J: TRBJ2-7; D: .; V: TRBV2; CDR3: ASSEWTTDGEQY
J: TRBJ2-5; D: .; V: TRBV5-6; CDR3: ASSWGDRFQETQY
J: TRBJ1-4; D: .; V: TRBV7-9; CDR3: ASSPGMTNEKLF
J: TRBJ1-5; D: .; V: TRBV18; CDR3: ASSPVLGQPQH
J: TRBJ2-7; D: .; V: TRBV27; CDR3: ASSFDSDSYEQY
J: .; D: TRBD2; V: TRBV27; CDR3: ASRPLGGMNEQY
J: TRBJ1-5; D: .; V: TRBV19; CDR3: ASGPRGNQPQH
J: TRBJ2-1; D: TRBD1; V: TRBV10-1; CDR3: ASNGQGAHEQF
J: TRBJ1-5; D: TRBD1; V: TRBV27; CDR3: ASSSGGQTFNQPQH
J: TRBJ2-7; D: .; V: TRBV30; CDR3: AWSPQDEQY
J: TRBJ2-5; D: .; V: TRBV4-1; CDR3: ASSHSGEETQY
J: TRBJ1-2; D: .; V: TRBV29-1; CDR3: SVEQVANNYGYT
J: TRBJ2-1; D: TRBD1; V: TRBV19; CDR3: ASAGTGENNEQF
J: TRBJ1-1; D: .; V: TRBV19; CDR3: ASSIVTDTEAF
J: TRBJ2-3; D: .; V: TRBV4-1; CDR3: ASSLERTDTQY
J: TRBJ1-2; D: .; V: TRBV9; CDR3: ASSVVEEPLGYGYT
J: TRBJ1-1; D: .; V: TRBV27; CDR3: ASSLGGATEAF
J: TRBJ2-7; D: .; V: TRBV7-5; CDR3: ASSLEVDSDEQY
J: TRBJ2-7; D: .; V: TRBV5-5; CDR3: ASSGLTYEQY
J: TRBJ2-2; D: TRBD2; V: TRBV4-1; CDR3: ASSQPLAGGEIGELF
J: TRBJ2-7; D: .; V: TRBV7-9; CDR3: ASSFGPSLGHYEQY
J: TRBJ2-7; D: .; V: TRBV6-1; CDR3: ASSEIPGVGDEQY
J: TRBJ1-2; D: TRBD1; V: TRBV29-1; CDR3: SVGRSTGGADYGYT
J: TRBJ1-2; D: TRBD1; V: TRBV6-5; CDR3: AATGGWDGYT
J: TRBJ1-5; D: .; V: TRBV4-1; CDR3: ASSTRQTSNQPQH
J: TRBJ2-1; D: .; V: TRBV13; CDR3: ASTDSAEEQF
J: TRBJ1-1; D: .; V: TRBV5-1; CDR3: ASSFAYRLNTEAF
J: TRBJ2-1; D: .; V: TRBV5-6; CDR3: ASSPVVVGYNEQF
J: TRBJ1-6; D: .; V: TRBV27; CDR3: APPRRGESPLH
J: TRBJ2-1; D: .; V: TRBV4-2; CDR3: ASSQVRINEQF
J: TRBJ1-1; D: .; V: TRBV5-6; CDR3: ASSPGFMNTEAF
J: TRBJ2-1; D: TRBD2; V: TRBV7-2; CDR3: ASSPGPSGHNEQF
J: TRBJ2-7; D: TRBD1; V: TRBV6-5; CDR3: ASSYRTGNLPYEQY